The TCR beta chain under discussion was sequenced for a study of cytomegalovirus exposure and HLA in healthy donors. Study-wide results and limits: TCR association rates varied by HLA locus in a later analysis, with DRB1 highest and HLA-C lowest. Other equally common chains were less clonally expanded than HLA-associated TCR beta chains, a later analysis showed.

Vbeta (60) and Jbeta (13) primers were used in the PCR. Method: immunoSEQ multiplex PCR; TCRdb's copy keeps in-frame clones and lacks some. Of 200,000 or so clones in the sample, approximately 80% were seen once. V lost 3 bases and J lost 0; bases outside the gene matches: 3. Germline CDR1 reads SGHRS; CDR2 reads YFSETQ. The CDR3 is 15 amino acids. This clone has only one observation. The antigen remains unidentified. The genes are TRBV5-1 and TRBJ2-1; 7 bases match TRBD2. This TCR was sampled from a woman younger than 35 in good health and CMV-seropositive. Sample: PBMCs. CDR3 region: CASSSTGGSYNEQFF. CDR3 nucleotides: TGCGCCAGCAGCTCTACGGGGGGCTCCTACAATGAGCAGTTCTTC.